The clone carrying this TCR beta chain was recorded a few times. Its antigen is unidentified. The data stem from a study of early T cells in non-severe SARS-CoV-2 infection. Study overall: Whole-blood bulk RNA, unsorted, was sequenced, and chains were unpaired. The study's findings and limits: Missing private and CD4 specificities, VDJdb matching favored anti-spike CD8 responses.

The protocol attached unique molecular identifiers to individual cDNA molecules. One entry per CDR3 protein, called by TCRdb with MiXCR from the 5' RACE reads. This sample carries roughly 46,000 distinct CDR3 sequences, approximately 7.1% of them seen once, and the ten largest clones take roughly 4.8%. Trimming took off 4 bases at V and 6 bases at J, with 15 bases between the two ends. The length of the CDR3 is 14 residues. CDR1 is SGHRS and CDR2 is YFSETQ in the germline V gene. The sample consisted of whole blood. The receptor comes from an adult who was a healthcare worker with PCR-confirmed SARS-CoV-2 infection or an uninfected control (not recorded which). V is TRBV5-1 and J is TRBJ2-3, with D perhaps TRBD1 or TRBD2 (5 bases each). The CDR3 nucleotides are TGCGCCAGCAGCCGAGGGGCAATTCTGGATACGCAGTATTTT. Protein: CASSRGAILDTQYF.